These T cell receptor beta chains were read from a single sample in a study of vaccination and CD4 T cells after COVID-19. TCRdb redid the calling of the PCR reads with MiXCR, one entry per CDR3 protein. The sample has about 23,000 distinct CDR3 sequences; approximately 48% are singletons. These receptors have no identified antigens. Here the sequenced sample was CD4+ T cells from blood, cultured in vitro, taken before SARS-CoV-2 vaccination. The receptors derive from a human donor who received a COVID-19 vaccine. Each CDR3 is given with its conserved first and last residue. Each record gives: J gene, CDR3 length, clone size, D gene, V gene, CDR3 DNA, CDR3 protein. D genes are given only for firm matches. The size entry is marked missing in some rows and otherwise reads once, few, many or a size class.

j_gene: TRBJ1-2; len: 15; abundance: few; d_gene: -; v_gene: TRBV6-1; CDR3nt: TGTGCCAGCAGTGAAGCGGGGCAGGAGGACTATGGCTACACCTTC; CDR3aa: CASSEAGQEDYGYTF
j_gene: TRBJ1-6; len: 17; abundance: -; d_gene: -; v_gene: TRBV6-2/TRBV6-3; CDR3nt: TGTGCCAGCAGTCACCTTTCTGGGCAGGGCTATAATTCACCCCTCCACTTT; CDR3aa: CASSHLSGQGYNSPLHF
j_gene: TRBJ2-3; len: 16; abundance: few; d_gene: -; v_gene: TRBV6-5; CDR3nt: TGTGCCAGCAGCCACTCGACAGGTACAAGCACAGATACGCAGTATTTT; CDR3aa: CASSHSTGTSTDTQYF
j_gene: TRBJ1-2; len: 16; abundance: few; d_gene: -; v_gene: TRBV20-1; CDR3nt: TGCAGTGCTAGAGGTCCCGGCCTGCTCGAGGCCTATGGCTACACCTTC; CDR3aa: CSARGPGLLEAYGYTF
j_gene: TRBJ2-3; len: 16; abundance: -; d_gene: TRBD2; v_gene: TRBV7-9; CDR3nt: TGTGCCAGCAGCTTAGCGTGGGCGGGGGGGCTTCCCACGCAGTATTTT; CDR3aa: CASSLAWAGGLPTQYF
j_gene: TRBJ2-5; len: 15; abundance: -; d_gene: TRBD1; v_gene: TRBV9; CDR3nt: TGTGCCAGCAGCGTCGGGACAGGCGAAGGGGAGACCCAGTACTTC; CDR3aa: CASSVGTGEGETQYF
j_gene: TRBJ2-5; len: 12; abundance: few; d_gene: -; v_gene: TRBV20-1; CDR3nt: TGCAGTGCTAGCCGAGTCCAAGAGACCCAGTACTTC; CDR3aa: CSASRVQETQYF
j_gene: TRBJ1-1; len: 15; abundance: few; d_gene: -; v_gene: TRBV7-9; CDR3nt: TGTGCCAGCAGCTTTCCCACCGTGGGAAGGACTGAAGCTTTCTTT; CDR3aa: CASSFPTVGRTEAFF
j_gene: TRBJ1-5; len: 20; abundance: -; d_gene: TRBD1; v_gene: TRBV19; CDR3nt: TGTGCCAGTAGTTACGACAGGGGCGCAGAAAGGGGGGATGGCAATCAGCCCCAGCATTTT; CDR3aa: CASSYDRGAERGDGNQPQHF
j_gene: TRBJ2-3; len: 13; abundance: -; d_gene: -; v_gene: TRBV19; CDR3nt: TGTGCCAGTAATCCTAGCTCGGCAGATACGCAGTATTTT; CDR3aa: CASNPSSADTQYF
j_gene: TRBJ2-7; len: 15; abundance: -; d_gene: TRBD2; v_gene: TRBV19; CDR3nt: TGTGCCAGTAGTCCCCAGGGTAGCGGGGGGTACGAGCAGTACTTC; CDR3aa: CASSPQGSGGYEQYF
j_gene: TRBJ1-1; len: 13; abundance: -; d_gene: -; v_gene: TRBV11-3; CDR3nt: TGTGCCAGCAGCTTGTCCTCGAACACTGAAGCTTTCTTT; CDR3aa: CASSLSSNTEAFF
j_gene: TRBJ2-7; len: 13; abundance: -; d_gene: TRBD1; v_gene: TRBV20-1; CDR3nt: TGCAGTGCACCGGACAGGAGCTCCTACGAGCAGTACTTC; CDR3aa: CSAPDRSSYEQYF
j_gene: TRBJ1-5; len: 17; abundance: -; d_gene: TRBD1; v_gene: TRBV19; CDR3nt: TGTGCCAGTAGTCGCACAGGGGGCGCAAATAGCAATCAGCCCCAGCATTTT; CDR3aa: CASSRTGGANSNQPQHF
j_gene: TRBJ1-2; len: 11; abundance: few; d_gene: -; v_gene: TRBV6-1; CDR3nt: TGTGCCAGCACGGCAAACTATGGCTACACCTTC; CDR3aa: CASTANYGYTF
j_gene: TRBJ2-5; len: 13; abundance: few; d_gene: -; v_gene: TRBV11-2; CDR3nt: TGTGCCAGCAGCTTAGATTCACGGGGGACCCAGTACTTC; CDR3aa: CASSLDSRGTQYF
j_gene: TRBJ1-6; len: 19; abundance: once; d_gene: TRBD1; v_gene: TRBV4-2; CDR3nt: TGTGCCAGCAGCCAAGAAAGGGCCATAGGACAGGGATATAATTCACCCCTCCACTTT; CDR3aa: CASSQERAIGQGYNSPLHF
j_gene: TRBJ2-1; len: 17; abundance: -; d_gene: -; v_gene: TRBV6-1; CDR3nt: TGTGCCAGCAGTGAAGCCCATAACTCAATCCCCTACAATGAGCAGTTCTTC; CDR3aa: CASSEAHNSIPYNEQFF
j_gene: TRBJ1-6; len: 14; abundance: once; d_gene: -; v_gene: TRBV30; CDR3nt: TGTGCCTGGGGACGGAGCTCCTATAATTCACCCCTCCACTTT; CDR3aa: CAWGRSSYNSPLHF
j_gene: TRBJ2-5; len: 13; abundance: -; d_gene: TRBD2; v_gene: TRBV20-1; CDR3nt: TGCAGTGCCAGGACTAGCCTTGAAGAGACCCAGTACTTC; CDR3aa: CSARTSLEETQYF
j_gene: TRBJ2-5; len: 17; abundance: -; d_gene: TRBD2; v_gene: TRBV6-4; CDR3nt: TGTGCCAGCAGTGACTCGGCCCTAGCGGGGTCCCAAGAGACCCAGTACTTC; CDR3aa: CASSDSALAGSQETQYF
j_gene: TRBJ1-4; len: 13; abundance: -; d_gene: -; v_gene: TRBV20-1; CDR3nt: TGCAGTGCTCAGCAGGGGTTTAATGAAAAACTGTTTTTT; CDR3aa: CSAQQGFNEKLFF
j_gene: TRBJ2-5; len: 14; abundance: -; d_gene: TRBD2; v_gene: TRBV30; CDR3nt: TGTGCCTGGAGTGCTCGGAAAGGGAGGGACACCCAGTACTTC; CDR3aa: CAWSARKGRDTQYF
j_gene: TRBJ1-1; len: 13; abundance: once; d_gene: -; v_gene: TRBV5-1; CDR3nt: TGCGCCAGCAGCGACCCAGGGAACACTGAAGCTTTCTTT; CDR3aa: CASSDPGNTEAFF
j_gene: TRBJ2-3; len: 15; abundance: few; d_gene: -; v_gene: TRBV20-1; CDR3nt: TGCAGTGCTAGAGATCGGGGTGGAGGCACAGATACGCAGTATTTT; CDR3aa: CSARDRGGGTDTQYF
j_gene: TRBJ1-1; len: 15; abundance: few; d_gene: -; v_gene: TRBV7-3; CDR3nt: TGTGCCAGCAGCCCAACGACAGTTATGAACACTGAAGCTTTCTTT; CDR3aa: CASSPTTVMNTEAFF
j_gene: TRBJ1-1; len: 15; abundance: once; d_gene: -; v_gene: TRBV19; CDR3nt: TGTGCCAGTAGTATCAAATGGGGGGGGAACACTGAAGCTTTCTTT; CDR3aa: CASSIKWGGNTEAFF
j_gene: TRBJ2-7; len: 15; abundance: -; d_gene: -; v_gene: TRBV6-5; CDR3nt: TGTGCCAGCAGTTACTCGAGGGTCAGCTCCTACGAGCAGTACTTC; CDR3aa: CASSYSRVSSYEQYF
j_gene: TRBJ1-3; len: 12; abundance: -; d_gene: -; v_gene: TRBV25-1; CDR3nt: TGTGCCAGCAGAGCCTCTGGAAACACCATATATTTT; CDR3aa: CASRASGNTIYF
j_gene: TRBJ1-6; len: 18; abundance: -; d_gene: TRBD1; v_gene: TRBV5-1; CDR3nt: TGCGCCAGCAGCTTGTCGGGACAGGGGGCGGCCTATAATTCACCCCTCCACTTT; CDR3aa: CASSLSGQGAAYNSPLHF
j_gene: TRBJ2-5; len: 15; abundance: -; d_gene: -; v_gene: TRBV21-1; CDR3nt: TGTGCCTACGACCCGCTAGCGGGGCTGTATGAGACCCAGTACTTC; CDR3aa: CAYDPLAGLYETQYF
j_gene: TRBJ2-3; len: 12; abundance: -; d_gene: -; v_gene: TRBV4-1; CDR3nt: TGCGCCAGCAGCCAAATACTTGGTACGCAGTATTTT; CDR3aa: CASSQILGTQYF
j_gene: TRBJ2-5; len: 14; abundance: few; d_gene: TRBD2; v_gene: TRBV6-1; CDR3nt: TGTGCCAGCAGCCCGGGACTAGCGGGAGAGACCCAGTACTTC; CDR3aa: CASSPGLAGETQYF
j_gene: TRBJ2-2; len: 13; abundance: few; d_gene: -; v_gene: TRBV11-3; CDR3nt: TGTGCCAGCAGCGCCCTCCGCCCCGGGGAGCTGTTTTTT; CDR3aa: CASSALRPGELFF
j_gene: TRBJ1-1; len: 14; abundance: few; d_gene: TRBD1; v_gene: TRBV20-1; CDR3nt: TGCAGTGCTAGAGTTCTCCAGGGGGGAACTGAAGCTTTCTTT; CDR3aa: CSARVLQGGTEAFF
j_gene: TRBJ2-1; len: 12; abundance: -; d_gene: -; v_gene: TRBV19; CDR3nt: TGTGCCAGTAGTATGACACCGCATGAGCAGTTCTTC; CDR3aa: CASSMTPHEQFF
j_gene: TRBJ2-3; len: 15; abundance: -; d_gene: -; v_gene: TRBV9; CDR3nt: TGTGCCAGCAGCGTAGGGGTCAGAAACACAGATACGCAGTATTTT; CDR3aa: CASSVGVRNTDTQYF
j_gene: TRBJ1-2; len: 12; abundance: -; d_gene: -; v_gene: TRBV12-3/TRBV12-4; CDR3nt: TGTGCCAGCAGCCAGCTACCTGGGGGCTACACCTTC; CDR3aa: CASSQLPGGYTF
j_gene: TRBJ2-7; len: 12; abundance: -; d_gene: -; v_gene: TRBV20-1; CDR3nt: TGCAGTGCCTGGGAGGGGGAGTACGAGCAGTACTTC; CDR3aa: CSAWEGEYEQYF
j_gene: TRBJ2-2; len: 14; abundance: few; d_gene: -; v_gene: TRBV12-3/TRBV12-4; CDR3nt: TGTGCCAGCAGTATAGGACTAAACACCGGGGAGCTGTTTTTT; CDR3aa: CASSIGLNTGELFF
j_gene: TRBJ2-6; len: 16; abundance: few; d_gene: -; v_gene: TRBV14; CDR3nt: TGTGCCAGCAGCCAAGCCTACAGCTCTGGGGCCAACGTCCTGACTTTC; CDR3aa: CASSQAYSSGANVLTF
j_gene: TRBJ1-1; len: 14; abundance: few; d_gene: -; v_gene: TRBV30; CDR3nt: TGTGCCTGGAGTCCATATGTAGAGTCCACTGAAGCTTTCTTT; CDR3aa: CAWSPYVESTEAFF
j_gene: TRBJ1-1; len: 15; abundance: few; d_gene: -; v_gene: TRBV19; CDR3nt: TGTGCCAGTAGTACGCTTGCACAGTACTACACTGAAGCTTTCTTT; CDR3aa: CASSTLAQYYTEAFF
j_gene: TRBJ1-2; len: 16; abundance: few; d_gene: TRBD1; v_gene: TRBV6-5; CDR3nt: TGTGCCAGCAGTTACGCGAGGACAGGGGGGGGCTATGGCTACACCTTC; CDR3aa: CASSYARTGGGYGYTF
j_gene: TRBJ2-5; len: 13; abundance: few; d_gene: -; v_gene: TRBV19; CDR3nt: TGTGCCAGTAGTACGGACATAGAAGAGACCCAGTACTTC; CDR3aa: CASSTDIEETQYF
j_gene: TRBJ1-1; len: 14; abundance: -; d_gene: -; v_gene: TRBV5-1; CDR3nt: TGCGCCAGCAGCTTTGGGGACGGCTACACTGAAGCTTTCTTT; CDR3aa: CASSFGDGYTEAFF
j_gene: TRBJ2-7; len: 18; abundance: -; d_gene: TRBD2; v_gene: TRBV4-2; CDR3nt: TGTGCCAGCAGCCAAGTGGGTAGCGGGGGGGCCATCAGCCACGAGCAGTACTTC; CDR3aa: CASSQVGSGGAISHEQYF
j_gene: TRBJ1-5; len: 16; abundance: few; d_gene: -; v_gene: TRBV2; CDR3nt: TGTGCCAGCAGCGGGGTAAGAGGTTATAGCAATCAGCCCCAGCATTTT; CDR3aa: CASSGVRGYSNQPQHF
j_gene: TRBJ2-3; len: 14; abundance: -; d_gene: -; v_gene: TRBV5-6; CDR3nt: TGTGCCAGCAGCTTGGGGGAGCCCACAGATACGCAGTATTTT; CDR3aa: CASSLGEPTDTQYF
j_gene: TRBJ2-3; len: 19; abundance: -; d_gene: -; v_gene: TRBV2; CDR3nt: -; CDR3aa: CASRGTGVREQYFGPGQYF
j_gene: TRBJ1-1; len: 14; abundance: few; d_gene: -; v_gene: TRBV12-3/TRBV12-4; CDR3nt: TGTGCCAGCACCTTAGGGGTTAGCAACACTGAAGCTTTCTTT; CDR3aa: CASTLGVSNTEAFF
j_gene: TRBJ2-2; len: 16; abundance: -; d_gene: -; v_gene: TRBV21-1; CDR3nt: TGTGCCAGCAGCAAATGTGAGGGGCGGAACACCGGGGAGCTGTTTTTT; CDR3aa: CASSKCEGRNTGELFF